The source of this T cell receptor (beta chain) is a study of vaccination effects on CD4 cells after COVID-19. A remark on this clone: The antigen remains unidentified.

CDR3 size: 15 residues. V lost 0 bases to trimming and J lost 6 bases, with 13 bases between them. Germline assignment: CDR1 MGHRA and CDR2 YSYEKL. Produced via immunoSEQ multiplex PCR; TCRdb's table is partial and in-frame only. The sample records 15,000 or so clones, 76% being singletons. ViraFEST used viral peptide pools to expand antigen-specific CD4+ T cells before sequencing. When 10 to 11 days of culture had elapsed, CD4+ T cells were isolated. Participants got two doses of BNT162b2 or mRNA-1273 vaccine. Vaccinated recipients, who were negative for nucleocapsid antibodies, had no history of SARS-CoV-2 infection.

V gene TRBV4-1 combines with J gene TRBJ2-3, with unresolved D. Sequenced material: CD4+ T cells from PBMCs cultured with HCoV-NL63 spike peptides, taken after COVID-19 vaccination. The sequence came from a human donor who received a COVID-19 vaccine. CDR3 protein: CASSQDLSTVDTQYF. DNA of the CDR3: TGCGCCAGCAGCCAAGATCTTAGCACGGTGGATACGCAGTATTTT.